The 5 T cell receptor beta chains given below trace back to one sample, sequenced in a study of blood T cell repertoires in COVID-19. Method: immunoSEQ multiplex PCR; TCRdb's copy keeps in-frame clones and lacks some. Among roughly 250,000 clones listed, around 82% were seen once. Specimen: peripheral blood. These receptor sequences come from a human donor in a cohort sampled during active COVID-19.

V usage is TRBV4-1 and J usage is TRBJ2-7, with a weak D call TRBD2 (6 bases). The V and J ends lost 1 base and 4 bases respectively, with 11 bases between them. CDR1 is MGHRA and CDR2 is YSYEKL in the germline V gene. CDR3 length: 14 amino acids. This CDR3 reads CASSQVWGGYEQYF. The CDR3 DNA reads TGCGCCAGCAGCCAAGTCTGGGGAGGTTACGAGCAGTACTTC.

The chain's CDR3 is CASSLQETQYF. The CDR3 bases are TGTGCCAGCAGCCTACAAGAGACCCAGTACTTC. The chain is built from TRBV3-1 (or the pseudogene TRBV3-2) and TRBJ2-5; D remains ambiguous. Trimming removed 4 bases at V and 2 bases at J, with 2 bases between. The germline V gene has CDR1 LGHDT and CDR2 YNNKEL (reference sequence). The CDR3 sequence is 11 residues long.

The chain combines TRBV3-1 (or the pseudogene TRBV3-2) with TRBJ1-2, with D perhaps matching TRBD1 (5 bases). This CDR3 region has 12 residues. V shed 6 bases and J shed 5 bases, with 10 bases lying between them. Germline V gene data show CDR1 as LGHDT and CDR2 as YNNKEL (reference sequence). CDR3 DNA sequence: TGTGCCAGCAGTCAGACAGTTTATGGCTACACCTTC. Its translation is CASSQTVYGYTF.

This chain uses TRBV19 with TRBJ2-1; 8 bases are shared with TRBD1. Germline V gene data show CDR1 as LNHDA and CDR2 as SQIVND (reference sequence). After removal of 4 bases from V and 8 bases from J, the junction contained 10 bases not matched to a gene. The CDR3 is 15 amino acids. For the CDR3, the DNA is TGTGCCAGTAGTAGCCCGGGACAGGCTAGGGATGAGCAGTTCTTC. As protein: CASSSPGQARDEQFF.

Only one count was recorded for this clone. The V gene is TRBV29-1, the J gene TRBJ2-3; 7 bases line up with TRBD2. Germline trimming cut 1 base from V and 1 base from J; bases unmatched to any gene: 2. Germline CDR1 and CDR2: SQVTM and ANQGSEA. The CDR3 has 14 residues. Written as DNA, the CDR3 is TGCAGCGTTGAAGGGGGGAGGGGCACAGATACGCAGTATTTT. Its translation: CSVEGGRGTDTQYF.